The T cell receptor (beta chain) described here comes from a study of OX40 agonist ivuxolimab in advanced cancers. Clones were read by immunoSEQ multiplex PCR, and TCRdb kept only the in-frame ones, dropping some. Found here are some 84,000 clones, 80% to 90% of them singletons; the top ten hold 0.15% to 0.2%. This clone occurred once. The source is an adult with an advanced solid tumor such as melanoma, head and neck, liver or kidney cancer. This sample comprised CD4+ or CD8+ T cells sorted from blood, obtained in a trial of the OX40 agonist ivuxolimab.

CDR3 amino acids: CASSFGKRGETQYF. The CDR3 bases are TGCGCCAGCAGCTTCGGTAAGAGGGGAGAGACCCAGTACTTC. The genes are TRBV5-1 and TRBJ2-5; D is possibly TRBD1 or TRBD2 (5 bases each). The germline V gene has CDR1 SGHRS and CDR2 YFSETQ. Trimming took off 2 bases at V and 4 bases at J, with 12 bases between the two ends. The CDR3 extends over 14 amino acids.